A selection of T cell receptor beta chains follows, all from one sample in a study of blood T cells in healthy people across ages. In TCRdb, the 5' RACE reads were re-called with MiXCR into one record per CDR3 protein. The sample shows over a million distinct CDR3 sequences, 42% of them seen only once. The sequencing input was blood. The origin of the receptors is a woman younger than 35 in good health. Each CDR3 is given with its conserved first and last residue. Each record gives: V gene, D gene, clone size, J gene, CDR3 DNA, CDR3 protein. D genes are given only for firm matches. A row's size may be missing; if present it is once, few, many or a size class.

v_gene: TRBV5-1; d_gene: TRBD2; abundance: -; j_gene: TRBJ2-4; CDR3nt: TGCGCCAGCAGCTCAAGGACTAGCGGGAGATATGCCAAAAACATTCAGTACTTC; CDR3aa: CASSSRTSGRYAKNIQYF
v_gene: TRBV7-2; d_gene: TRBD1; abundance: -; j_gene: TRBJ1-2; CDR3nt: TGTGCCAGCAGTTATAGACAGGGAGGCTATGGCTACACCTTC; CDR3aa: CASSYRQGGYGYTF
v_gene: TRBV6-5; d_gene: -; abundance: -; j_gene: TRBJ1-1; CDR3nt: TGTGCCAGCAGTCCCCAACCCACAGGGAGTGGTGAAGCTTTCTTT; CDR3aa: CASSPQPTGSGEAFF
v_gene: TRBV29-1; d_gene: TRBD2; abundance: -; j_gene: TRBJ2-7; CDR3nt: TGCAGCGTAATGACTAGCGGGAGGTACGAGCAGTACTTC; CDR3aa: CSVMTSGRYEQYF
v_gene: TRBV9; d_gene: -; abundance: many; j_gene: TRBJ2-1; CDR3nt: TGTGCCAGCAGCGTAGGGGGTCAATACAATGAGCAGTTCTTC; CDR3aa: CASSVGGQYNEQFF
v_gene: TRBV7-9; d_gene: -; abundance: -; j_gene: TRBJ1-5; CDR3nt: TGTGCCAGCAGCGGCGACGACAGACACAATCAGCCCCAGCATTTT; CDR3aa: CASSGDDRHNQPQHF
v_gene: TRBV5-1; d_gene: -; abundance: -; j_gene: TRBJ2-7; CDR3nt: TGCGCCAGCAGCTTCCAAGCAGGGTTCGACGAGCAGTACTTC; CDR3aa: CASSFQAGFDEQYF
v_gene: TRBV20-1; d_gene: -; abundance: -; j_gene: TRBJ1-2; CDR3nt: TGCAGTGCTGGGGGCCCAATGGGGGGCTACACCTTC; CDR3aa: CSAGGPMGGYTF
v_gene: TRBV29-1; d_gene: -; abundance: -; j_gene: TRBJ2-7; CDR3nt: TGCAGCGTTACCCCGCGGGACAGAACCTACGAGCAGTACTTC; CDR3aa: CSVTPRDRTYEQYF
v_gene: TRBV2; d_gene: -; abundance: -; j_gene: TRBJ1-1; CDR3nt: TGTGCCAGCAGAAGTCAGGGTGATGTGAACACTGAAGCTTTCTTT; CDR3aa: CASRSQGDVNTEAFF
v_gene: TRBV7-8; d_gene: TRBD2; abundance: -; j_gene: TRBJ2-7; CDR3nt: TGTGCCAGCAGCCGAGGTGGACTAGCGGGCTTTTTCTACGAGCAGTACTTC; CDR3aa: CASSRGGLAGFFYEQYF
v_gene: TRBV6-2/TRBV6-3; d_gene: -; abundance: -; j_gene: TRBJ2-1; CDR3nt: TGTGCCAGCAGGCCCAGGGGTAATGAGCAGTTCTTC; CDR3aa: CASRPRGNEQFF
v_gene: TRBV9; d_gene: TRBD2; abundance: -; j_gene: TRBJ2-7; CDR3nt: TGTGCCAGCAGCGTAGGGATAGTAGCGGGAGCGTCTTACGAGCAGTACTTC; CDR3aa: CASSVGIVAGASYEQYF
v_gene: TRBV27; d_gene: -; abundance: -; j_gene: TRBJ1-5; CDR3nt: TGTGCCAGCAACTTGCGAGGGTGGGCGAATCAGCCCCAGCATTTT; CDR3aa: CASNLRGWANQPQHF
v_gene: TRBV6-1; d_gene: -; abundance: -; j_gene: TRBJ2-2; CDR3nt: TGTGCCAGCAGTCTATCTAGCGACCCAGTAAGATCGAACACCGGGGAGCTGTTTTTT; CDR3aa: CASSLSSDPVRSNTGELFF
v_gene: TRBV20-1; d_gene: -; abundance: few; j_gene: TRBJ1-1; CDR3nt: TGCAGTGCTAGAGTGGTGTCCCGGTTATGGGAAGCTTTCTTT; CDR3aa: CSARVVSRLWEAFF
v_gene: TRBV3-1; d_gene: -; abundance: -; j_gene: TRBJ1-4; CDR3nt: TGTGCCAGCAGCCCTCTTAACGGGGGCTGGGCAAAACTGTTTTTT; CDR3aa: CASSPLNGGWAKLFF
v_gene: TRBV6-6; d_gene: TRBD1; abundance: -; j_gene: TRBJ2-3; CDR3nt: TGTGCCAGCAGTTTGGGACAGGGGAAGGGTACGCAGTATTTT; CDR3aa: CASSLGQGKGTQYF
v_gene: TRBV7-2; d_gene: -; abundance: few; j_gene: TRBJ2-5; CDR3nt: TGTGCCAGCAGCTTAATGGGGGCCATAGAAGAGACCCAGTACTTC; CDR3aa: CASSLMGAIEETQYF
v_gene: TRBV7-3; d_gene: -; abundance: -; j_gene: TRBJ2-6; CDR3nt: TGTGCCAGCAGTTGGGAACCGAACTCTGGGGCCAACGTCCTGACTTTC; CDR3aa: CASSWEPNSGANVLTF
v_gene: TRBV24-1; d_gene: -; abundance: -; j_gene: TRBJ2-1; CDR3nt: TGTGCCACCTCTGTCGGCTCCTACAATGAGCAGTTCTTC; CDR3aa: CATSVGSYNEQFF
v_gene: TRBV5-6; d_gene: TRBD1; abundance: few; j_gene: TRBJ2-7; CDR3nt: TGTGCCAGCAGCTTGGCAGGACAGGGCCTTTCCTACGAGCAGTACTTC; CDR3aa: CASSLAGQGLSYEQYF
v_gene: TRBV4-2; d_gene: -; abundance: -; j_gene: TRBJ1-6; CDR3nt: TGTGCCAGCAGCCTCCACTCGGGCCCCTATAATTCACCCCTCCACTTT; CDR3aa: CASSLHSGPYNSPLHF
v_gene: TRBV6-6; d_gene: TRBD2; abundance: -; j_gene: TRBJ2-7; CDR3nt: TGTGCCAGCAGTTATCCTAGCGGGAGTCCCTACGAGCAGTACTTC; CDR3aa: CASSYPSGSPYEQYF
v_gene: TRBV6-2/TRBV6-3; d_gene: TRBD1; abundance: -; j_gene: TRBJ2-3; CDR3nt: TGTGCCAGCAACCTAGGGTACAGGGGCAGCACAGATACGCAGTATTTT; CDR3aa: CASNLGYRGSTDTQYF
v_gene: TRBV12-3/TRBV12-4; d_gene: -; abundance: -; j_gene: TRBJ2-5; CDR3nt: TGTGCCAGCACAACGAGGGGGTTAGGGGAGACCCAGTACTTC; CDR3aa: CASTTRGLGETQYF
v_gene: TRBV29-1; d_gene: -; abundance: few; j_gene: TRBJ2-2; CDR3nt: TGCAGCGTTGTGGGGGTTAACACCGGGGAGCTGTTTTTT; CDR3aa: CSVVGVNTGELFF
v_gene: TRBV6-2/TRBV6-3; d_gene: -; abundance: -; j_gene: TRBJ1-1; CDR3nt: TGTGCCAGCAACCCGGTCGGTTTGGACACTGAAGCTTTCTTT; CDR3aa: CASNPVGLDTEAFF
v_gene: TRBV25-1; d_gene: -; abundance: few; j_gene: TRBJ1-1; CDR3nt: TGTGCCAGCAGTGAATATTCGAGCACTTCGAACACTGAAGCTTTCTTT; CDR3aa: CASSEYSSTSNTEAFF
v_gene: TRBV15; d_gene: -; abundance: -; j_gene: TRBJ2-1; CDR3nt: TGTGCCACCAGCAGACAAGAGGGGAATGAGCAGTTCTTC; CDR3aa: CATSRQEGNEQFF
v_gene: TRBV5-6; d_gene: -; abundance: -; j_gene: TRBJ1-2; CDR3nt: TGTGCCAGCAGCTGGGCCAGGGCTCATGGCTACACCTTC; CDR3aa: CASSWARAHGYTF
v_gene: TRBV6-2/TRBV6-3; d_gene: -; abundance: -; j_gene: TRBJ1-5; CDR3nt: TGTGCCAGCAGCACCGGGAACCGAAGAACTCAGCCCCAGCATTTT; CDR3aa: CASSTGNRRTQPQHF
v_gene: TRBV12-3/TRBV12-4; d_gene: TRBD1; abundance: -; j_gene: TRBJ2-7; CDR3nt: TGTGCCAGCAGCCGAGGACAGGTCTGGTACGAGCAGTACTTC; CDR3aa: CASSRGQVWYEQYF
v_gene: TRBV6-5; d_gene: TRBD2; abundance: -; j_gene: TRBJ2-1; CDR3nt: TGTGCCAGCGGGACTAGCGAGGCCACGGAGGGGCAGTTCTTC; CDR3aa: CASGTSEATEGQFF
v_gene: TRBV28; d_gene: TRBD2; abundance: once; j_gene: TRBJ2-5; CDR3nt: TGTGCCAGTCTTTCCAACGGGGGGGGTGAGACCCAGTACTTC; CDR3aa: CASLSNGGGETQYF
v_gene: TRBV20-1; d_gene: -; abundance: few; j_gene: TRBJ1-5; CDR3nt: TGCAGTGCTAGTGGAACGGCTCTCAATCAGCCCCAGCATTTT; CDR3aa: CSASGTALNQPQHF
v_gene: TRBV3-1; d_gene: -; abundance: -; j_gene: TRBJ2-1; CDR3nt: TGTGCCAGCAGCCAAGTGCGAGCGAACAATGAGCAGTTCTTC; CDR3aa: CASSQVRANNEQFF
v_gene: TRBV20-1; d_gene: -; abundance: -; j_gene: TRBJ2-1; CDR3nt: TGCAGTGCTAGTTCCGAGAGTGTAAGGGATGAGCAGTTCTTC; CDR3aa: CSASSESVRDEQFF
v_gene: TRBV6-2/TRBV6-3; d_gene: TRBD2; abundance: -; j_gene: TRBJ2-2; CDR3nt: TGTGCCAGCGCAGAGGCGGGGGAATACAACACCGGGGAGCTGTTTTTT; CDR3aa: CASAEAGEYNTGELFF
v_gene: TRBV27; d_gene: -; abundance: few; j_gene: TRBJ2-3; CDR3nt: TGTGCCAGCAACCCGGGAGTGGTCCCAGATACGCAGTATTTT; CDR3aa: CASNPGVVPDTQYF
v_gene: TRBV20-1; d_gene: -; abundance: -; j_gene: TRBJ2-3; CDR3nt: TGCAGTGCTTCTTCTGCAGGGCTCCTAGATACGCAGTATTTT; CDR3aa: CSASSAGLLDTQYF
v_gene: TRBV11-2; d_gene: -; abundance: -; j_gene: TRBJ1-1; CDR3nt: TGTGCCAGCAGCCCGTACCCTATGAACACTGAAGCTTTCTTT; CDR3aa: CASSPYPMNTEAFF
v_gene: TRBV7-8; d_gene: TRBD2; abundance: few; j_gene: TRBJ2-1; CDR3nt: TGTGCCAGCAGCTTAGCGACTAGCGAAGCTATCAGTGAGCAGTTCTTC; CDR3aa: CASSLATSEAISEQFF
v_gene: TRBV3-1; d_gene: -; abundance: -; j_gene: TRBJ1-2; CDR3nt: TGTGCCAGCAGCCAATTCGGAGTTGACGGCTACACCTTC; CDR3aa: CASSQFGVDGYTF
v_gene: TRBV6-5; d_gene: -; abundance: -; j_gene: TRBJ2-3; CDR3nt: TGTGCCAGCAGGTACGCAAGAGGCACGGCAGATACGCAGTATTTT; CDR3aa: CASRYARGTADTQYF
v_gene: TRBV3-1; d_gene: -; abundance: few; j_gene: TRBJ2-1; CDR3nt: TGTGCCAGCAGCCAAGGTCCACCACACAATGAGCAGTTCTTC; CDR3aa: CASSQGPPHNEQFF
v_gene: TRBV20-1; d_gene: -; abundance: -; j_gene: TRBJ2-7; CDR3nt: TGCAGTGCGGAGACTAGACTGAGCGAGCAGTACTTC; CDR3aa: CSAETRLSEQYF
v_gene: TRBV20-1; d_gene: TRBD2; abundance: -; j_gene: TRBJ2-7; CDR3nt: TGCGCAGGAGAGCGGGAGATTTACGAGCAGTACTTC; CDR3aa: CAGEREIYEQYF
v_gene: TRBV5-1; d_gene: -; abundance: many; j_gene: TRBJ2-7; CDR3nt: TGTGCCAGCAGCTTAGCAGACGAGCAGTACTTC; CDR3aa: CASSLADEQYF
v_gene: TRBV3-1; d_gene: -; abundance: -; j_gene: TRBJ2-4; CDR3nt: TGTGCCAGCAGCAACCGGGGCAAAAACATTCAGTACTTC; CDR3aa: CASSNRGKNIQYF
v_gene: TRBV14; d_gene: -; abundance: few; j_gene: TRBJ2-5; CDR3nt: TGTGCCAGCAGCCAATGGCCCGAGACCGAAGAGACCCAGTACTTC; CDR3aa: CASSQWPETEETQYF
v_gene: TRBV2; d_gene: -; abundance: few; j_gene: TRBJ1-5; CDR3nt: TGTGCCAGCAGTGAAGTAAGGGGACGCAATCAGCCCCAGCATTTT; CDR3aa: CASSEVRGRNQPQHF
v_gene: TRBV12-3/TRBV12-4; d_gene: -; abundance: -; j_gene: TRBJ1-4; CDR3nt: TGTGCCAGCAGTCTCCGTGGAAAACTGTTTTTT; CDR3aa: CASSLRGKLFF